These T cell receptor beta chains were read from a single sample in a study of T-cell reconstitution after alpha-beta-depleted transplantation in children. TCRdb redid the calling of the PCR reads with MiXCR, one entry per CDR3 protein. The data show almost 250,000 distinct CDR3 sequences, roughly a quarter seen once. Material: PBMCs, obtained before TCRalphabeta/CD19-depleted stem cell transplant. The receptors shown here come from a girl between 2 and 10 years old with Fanconi anemia, due to receive a stem cell transplant. Both conserved end residues are part of each CDR3. A D gene is named only where the DNA matches it firmly. Clone size appears in some rows only: once, few, many, or a class for an expanded clone.

J | D | size | V | CDR3 | DNA
TRBJ2-3 | . | many | TRBV29-1 | CSVEGTGTSTDTQYF | TGCAGCGTTGAAGGTACAGGGACTAGCACAGATACGCAGTATTTT
TRBJ2-2 | TRBD1 | many | TRBV29-1 | CSVASTGPIITGELFF | TGCAGCGTTGCCTCGACAGGGCCTATTATTACCGGGGAGCTGTTTTTT
TRBJ1-4 | TRBD1 | . | TRBV28 | CASSLGGGNEKLFF | TGTGCCAGCAGTTTAGGAGGGGGCAATGAAAAACTGTTTTTT
TRBJ2-6 | . | . | TRBV20-1 | CSAPLSSFGANVLTF | TGCAGTGCTCCCCTCTCCAGCTTTGGGGCCAACGTCCTGACTTTC
TRBJ2-3 | TRBD2 | . | TRBV12-3/TRBV12-4 | CASRGLATDTQYF | TGTGCCAGCAGGGGACTAGCGACAGATACGCAGTATTTT
TRBJ2-7 | TRBD2 | . | TRBV18 | CASSPLAGAMTPYEQYF | TGTGCCAGCTCGCCCCTAGCGGGAGCAATGACACCCTACGAGCAGTACTTC
TRBJ2-1 | . | . | TRBV6-5 | CASSYSALKWDNEQFF | TGTGCCAGCAGTTACTCAGCGCTAAAATGGGACAATGAGCAGTTCTTC
TRBJ2-1 | TRBD2 | . | TRBV12-5 | CASGLASGGASYNEQFF | TGTGCTAGTGGTTTGGCTAGCGGGGGGGCATCCTACAATGAGCAGTTCTTC
TRBJ2-7 | . | . | TRBV25-1 | CASKGAGAGEQYF | TGTGCCAGCAAAGGGGCGGGCGCGGGTGAGCAGTACTTC
TRBJ2-7 | . | . | TRBV29-1 | CSAGAGTSYEQYF | TGCAGCGCGGGGGCAGGCACATCCTACGAGCAGTACTTC
TRBJ2-5 | . | . | TRBV5-4 | CASSLVPTETQYF | TGTGCCAGCAGCTTGGTCCCTACAGAGACCCAGTACTTC
TRBJ2-7 | TRBD1 | many | TRBV6-5 | CASRTSTGVSSYEQYF | TGTGCCAGCAGAACCTCGACAGGGGTGAGCTCCTACGAGCAGTACTTC
TRBJ2-7 | . | many | TRBV5-5 | CASSPSTEQYF | TGTGCCAGCAGCCCATCGACGGAGCAGTACTTC
TRBJ2-5 | . | . | TRBV7-2 | CASSLVTRETQYF | TGTGCCAGCAGCTTAGTCACTCGAGAGACCCAGTACTTC
TRBJ1-2 | . | few | TRBV7-3 | CASSSDSSGYGYTF | TGTGCCAGCAGCTCCGATTCCAGCGGCTATGGCTACACCTTC
TRBJ2-7 | TRBD1 | . | TRBV18 | CASSQRDSPYEQYF | TGTGCCAGCTCACAAAGGGACAGCCCCTATGAGCAGTACTTC
TRBJ2-4 | TRBD1 | . | TRBV11-2 | CASSKRQGRNIQYF | TGTGCCAGCAGCAAAAGACAGGGACGGAACATTCAGTACTTC
TRBJ2-1 | . | . | TRBV29-1 | CSAPHQGNRAVLVNEQFF | TGCAGCGCCCCACACCAGGGAAATAGGGCTGTGCTAGTGAATGAGCAGTTCTTC
TRBJ2-3 | . | . | TRBV28 | CASSPFLASAQYF | TGTGCCAGCAGCCCCTTCCTAGCGAGTGCGCAGTATTTT
TRBJ2-7 | TRBD1 | many | TRBV20-1 | CSAREGQIYSYEQYF | TGCAGTGCTAGAGAGGGACAGATTTACTCCTACGAGCAGTACTTC
TRBJ2-7 | TRBD2 | many | TRBV12-3/TRBV12-4 | CASSLWGLAGPAYEQYF | TGTGCCAGCAGTTTATGGGGACTAGCGGGACCCGCCTACGAGCAGTACTTC
TRBJ2-3 | TRBD2 | many | TRBV20-1 | CSASAGVATDTQYF | TGCAGTGCCAGCGCGGGAGTGGCTACAGATACGCAGTATTTT
TRBJ2-7 | TRBD1 | many | TRBV29-1 | CSVQIRTGGYEQYF | TGCAGCGTTCAAATCCGGACAGGGGGCTACGAGCAGTACTTC
TRBJ2-7 | . | many | TRBV12-3/TRBV12-4 | CASSTSGRPKQYF | TGTGCCAGCAGTACCTCGGGACGCCCGAAGCAGTACTTC
TRBJ2-5 | TRBD2 | few | TRBV24-1 | CATSDPTGAGETQYF | TGTGCCACCAGTGACCCGACGGGAGCGGGGGAGACCCAGTACTTC
TRBJ2-5 | . | . | TRBV29-1 | CSVLGVTKYTQYF | TGCAGCGTCCTCGGGGTAACCAAGTATACCCAGTACTTC
TRBJ2-5 | TRBD2 | many | TRBV29-1 | CSAGLAGGSAETQYF | TGCAGCGCGGGACTAGCGGGGGGGAGTGCAGAGACCCAGTACTTC
TRBJ1-5 | . | many | TRBV12-3/TRBV12-4 | CASSFTNQPQHF | TGTGCCAGCAGTTTCACAAATCAGCCCCAGCATTTT
TRBJ1-4 | . | few | TRBV20-1 | CSANRHSGEKLFF | TGCAGTGCTAACCGACACTCCGGTGAGAAACTGTTTTTT
TRBJ2-2 | TRBD2 | many | TRBV6-5 | CASSYEGGSGTGELFF | TGTGCCAGCAGTTACGAGGGAGGGTCGGGAACAGGGGAGCTGTTTTTT
TRBJ2-2 | . | few | TRBV7-3 | CASSLEVFRPGTGELFF | TGTGCCAGCAGCTTAGAAGTGTTTAGGCCGGGAACCGGGGAGCTGTTTTTT
TRBJ2-7 | . | few | TRBV20-1 | CSAVSVDEQYF | TGCAGTGCTGTTAGCGTTGACGAGCAGTACTTC
TRBJ2-1 | TRBD2 | few | TRBV4-2 | CASRTTSGADNEQFF | TGTGCCAGCCGAACGACTAGCGGGGCAGACAATGAGCAGTTCTTC
TRBJ2-4 | TRBD1 | . | TRBV28 | CASSFLQGVEHIQYF | TGTGCCAGCAGTTTTTTACAGGGGGTGGAGCACATTCAGTACTTC
TRBJ2-7 | . | many | TRBV20-1 | CSARTSSYEQYF | TGCAGTGCCCGAACTAGCTCCTACGAGCAGTACTTC
TRBJ2-7 | . | . | TRBV6-1 | CASSDGQDWEQYF | TGTGCCAGCAGTGACGGCCAGGATTGGGAGCAGTACTTC
TRBJ2-3 | . | . | TRBV12-3/TRBV12-4 | CASSPWDSTDTQYF | TGTGCCAGCAGTCCATGGGACTCCACAGATACGCAGTATTTT
TRBJ2-3 | . | many | TRBV7-2 | CASSLPGDTQYF | TGTGCCAGCAGCCTCCCGGGAGATACGCAGTATTTT
TRBJ2-1 | . | . | TRBV12-3/TRBV12-4 | CASSWVTGHNNEQFF | TGTGCCAGCAGTTGGGTGACAGGCCATAACAATGAGCAGTTCTTC
TRBJ2-7 | . | . | TRBV7-8 | CASSLASWVVYEQYF | TGTGCCAGCAGCTTAGCCAGTTGGGTCGTCTACGAGCAGTACTTC
TRBJ1-5 | TRBD1 | . | TRBV6-2/TRBV6-3 | CASSMGQGDLNSNQPQHF | TGTGCCAGCAGCATGGGACAGGGGGACCTCAATAGCAATCAGCCCCAGCATTTT
TRBJ1-1 | . | many | TRBV18 | CASSPPGRVNTEAFF | TGTGCCAGCTCACCTCCGGGACGGGTGAACACTGAAGCTTTCTTT
TRBJ2-2 | . | many | TRBV25-1 | CASSEYGTGSTGELFF | TGTGCCAGCAGTGAATATGGGACGGGTAGTACCGGGGAGCTGTTTTTT
TRBJ2-5 | . | few | TRBV12-3/TRBV12-4 | CASRYGEARETQYF | TGTGCCAGCAGGTACGGGGAGGCTCGGGAGACCCAGTACTTC
TRBJ1-2 | . | many | TRBV19 | CASSSTGTFYGYTF | TGTGCCAGTAGTAGTACAGGGACTTTCTATGGCTACACCTTC
TRBJ1-5 | TRBD1 | many | TRBV20-1 | CSARETGGNQPQHF | TGCAGTGCTAGAGAGACAGGGGGCAATCAGCCCCAGCATTTT
TRBJ2-1 | TRBD2 | few | TRBV4-1 | CASSQRGLARLNEQFF | TGCGCCAGCAGCCAACGCGGACTAGCTCGCCTAAATGAGCAGTTCTTC
TRBJ2-1 | TRBD2 | many | TRBV10-3 | CAIRPSGGAGNEQFF | TGTGCCATCAGGCCTAGCGGGGGCGCCGGGAATGAGCAGTTCTTC
TRBJ2-7 | . | many | TRBV25-1 | CASSAHYEQYF | TGTGCCAGCAGTGCCCACTACGAGCAGTACTTC
TRBJ2-3 | TRBD1 | once | TRBV3-1 | CASSHWDRADTQYF | TGTGCCAGCAGCCATTGGGACAGGGCAGATACGCAGTATTTT
TRBJ2-7 | . | . | TRBV21-1 | CASSRGGVTYEQYF | TGTGCCAGCAGCAGGGGAGGGGTGACCTACGAGCAGTACTTC
TRBJ2-3 | . | . | TRBV6-2/TRBV6-3 | CASSSLLSSGTDTQYF | TGTGCCAGTTCGAGCTTACTATCATCGGGCACAGATACGCAGTATTTT
TRBJ1-6 | . | many | TRBV6-6 | CASSYSPNSPLHF | TGTGCCAGCAGTTACTCGCCCAATTCACCCCTCCACTTT
TRBJ2-6 | . | many | TRBV20-1 | CSARDASGANVLTF | TGCAGTGCTAGAGATGCATCTGGGGCCAACGTCCTGACTTTC
TRBJ1-4 | . | many | TRBV5-4 | CASSLAADEKLFF | TGTGCCAGCAGCTTGGCCGCTGATGAAAAACTGTTTTTT
TRBJ2-5 | . | many | TRBV12-3/TRBV12-4 | CASEGETQYF | TGTGCCAGCGAAGGAGAGACCCAGTACTTC
TRBJ2-3 | . | once | TRBV7-2 | CASSLYGPLGTDTQYF | TGTGCCAGCAGCTTATATGGTCCCCTGGGCACAGATACGCAGTATTTT